A single sample gave rise to the 20 T cell receptor gamma chains below, sequenced in a study of γδ T cells in repeated Plasmodium falciparum infection (dated by TCRdb to the early 2020s). Vgamma9/Vdelta2+ and Vdelta2-negative gammadelta T cell populations were flow-sorted from peripheral blood mononuclear cells for bulk TCR repertoire analysis. Library preparation was by multiplex PCR. Sequencing took place on an Illumina MiSeq. TCRdb reran clone calling on the public reads with CATT; rows sharing one DNA sequence were then combined. In this sample the table shows roughly 32,000 gamma-chain clones, over 1.1% of which occur a single time. The top ten hold approximately 19% of the sample. Sequenced material: gamma-delta T cells from blood. Source of these receptors: a pool of human donors (malaria-infected and uninfected, not separated).

With respect to this clone: This likely stems from a read error, as it lies one base from a far larger clone. Other DNA sequences within the sample encode an identical CDR3. The chain employs TRGV2 and TRGJ1 or TRGJ2. As TCRdb names no J gene, one was assigned here on the basis of a DNA match to germline. This CDR3 has 12 amino acids. Germline CDR1 EGSNGY, CDR2 YDSYNSKV. CDR3 in DNA: TGTGCTACCTGGGACGTTGACTATAAGAAACTCTTT. Its protein is CATWDVDYKKLF.

This clone was seen ten or more times. The V and J genes are TRGV3 and TRGJ1 or TRGJ2. The CDR3 runs 12 residues. CDR1 is VTNTFY and CDR2 is YDVSTARD in the germline V gene (reference sequence). V shed 7 bases, J shed 1 base, and the junction held 4 bases outside the gene matches. CDR3 DNA sequence: TGTGCCACCTGTGCTAATTATTATAAGAAACTCTTT. Its translation is CATCANYYKKLF.

In the case of this clone: A read error likely explains this, since a far larger clone differs by one base. Other DNA sequences in this sample translate to the same CDR3. The chain is built from TRGV9 and TRGJ1 or TRGJ2. TCRdb offers no J gene call, so here the DNA was matched to germline to obtain one. The germline gives CDR1 GITISATS, CDR2 ISYDGTV (reference sequence). This CDR3 comprises 13 residues. V shed 2 bases, J shed 7 bases, and the junction held 8 bases outside the gene matches. As DNA, the CDR3 is TGTGCCTTGTGGGAGGACAGTTACTATAAGAAACTCTTT. It yields the protein CALWEDSYYKKLF.

A word on this clone: For this DNA, TCRdb reports the protein of a much larger clone, which diverges at residue 11, most likely from a read error; the protein presented here is translated directly from the DNA. V gene TRGV3 combines with J gene TRGJP1. Assignment of the J gene here rests on matching the DNA to germline, because TCRdb gives none. The CDR3 runs 14 residues. CDR1 is VTNTFY, CDR2 YDVSTARD, per germline (reference sequence). The CDR3 DNA sequence: TGTGCCACCTGGGACAGGCCGGCTGGTTGGTCCAAGATATTT. It encodes CATWDRPAGWSKIF.

This clone was seen a handful of times. The protein that TCRdb holds for this DNA derives from a much larger clone and differs from the translated DNA at residue 14, which likely indicates a read error; the protein shown here is translated from the DNA. The sample contains more than one DNA sequence encoding this CDR3. The J gene was not called, though the V gene is TRGV9. Germline V gives CDR1 GITISATS, CDR2 ISYDGTV (reference sequence). The CDR3 spans 16 residues. The CDR3 sequence: CALWEAGGLGKKIRVF. The CDR3 region has the DNA TGTGCCTTGTGGGAGGCTGGGGGTCTGGGCAAAAAAATCAGGGTATTT.

Many counts were recorded for this clone. The protein that TCRdb holds for this DNA derives from a much larger clone and differs from the translated DNA at residue 3, which likely indicates a read error; the protein shown here is translated from the DNA. The V and J genes are TRGV4 and TRGJ1 or TRGJ2. The J gene, left out of TCRdb, was set here by checking the DNA against germline. The CDR3 consists of 14 residues. Per germline, CDR1 EGSTGY and CDR2 YDSYTSSV. CDR3 sequence reads: CAAWDPPLTYKKLF. Here the CDR3 DNA reads TGTGCCGCCTGGGACCCTCCTCTAACTTATAAGAAACTCTTT.

In the case of this clone: TCRdb pairs this DNA with a much larger clone's protein that differs at residue 6, likely a read error; the protein shown was translated from the DNA. This chain links TRGV9 with TRGJ1 or TRGJ2. TCRdb supplies no J gene; here it was assigned by aligning the nucleotide sequence to germline. In germline, CDR1 is GITISATS, CDR2 ISYDGTV (reference sequence). There are 14 residues in the CDR3. The junction had 6 bases not matched to a gene; V was cut back by 2 bases and J by 2 bases. CDR3 in amino acids: CALWEAWDYYKKLF. The CDR3 DNA sequence: TGTGCCTTGTGGGAGGCGTGGGATTATTATAAGAAACTCTTT.

This clone showed up just a few times. This likely reflects a read error, since a far larger clone is one base away. Other nucleotide sequences from this sample produce the same CDR3. The V and J genes are TRGV9 and TRGJP. No J gene was available from TCRdb, and it was assigned here by a germline match of the DNA. The CDR3 totals 12 residues. CDR1 is GITISATS and CDR2 is ISYDGTV in the germline V gene (reference sequence). CDR3 residues: CALWEVRKIKVF. DNA for the CDR3: TGCGCCTTGTGGGAGGTTAGGAAAATCAAGGTATTT.

This clone was found a few times. A far larger clone is just one base off, so this is likely a read error. At the DNA level, this CDR3 is encoded by other sequences in the same sample as well. The J gene is TRGJ1 or TRGJ2, the V gene TRGV3. The J gene was missing in TCRdb and was found by matching the end of the DNA to germline. J gave up 6 bases and V 3 bases, and 8 bases lay outside the gene matches. This CDR3 is built from 13 residues. CDR1 and CDR2 from the germline V gene are VTNTFY and YDVSTARD (reference sequence). CDR3 DNA sequence: TGTGCCACCTGGGACCGGCGCGTTTATAAGAAACTCTTT. It encodes CATWDRRVYKKLF.

This clone was detected ten times or more. Given a far larger clone just one base away, this is likely a sequencing read error. Distinct nucleotide sequences in the sample also encode this CDR3. The chain carries TRGV9 and TRGJ1 or TRGJ2. TCRdb offers no J gene call, so here the DNA was matched to germline to obtain one. The CDR3 sequence is 14 residues long. Germline lookup yields CDR1 GITISATS and CDR2 ISYDGTV (reference sequence). CDR3 loop: CALWEVASYYKKLF. The CDR3, as DNA: TGTGCCCTGTGGGAGGTCGCCTCCTATTATAAGAAACTCTTT.

This clone was observed many times. This DNA's translation and the protein TCRdb lists, from a much larger clone, do not match at residue 4, likely due to a read error; the protein shown is translated from the DNA. The genes are TRGV9 and TRGJP. Matching the DNA to germline supplied the J gene, which TCRdb does not give. Germline-derived CDR1 and CDR2 are GITISATS and ISYDGTV (reference sequence). CDR3 length: 16 amino acids. The CDR3 is CALRDGQELGKKIKVF. In DNA form, the CDR3 reads TGTGCCTTGCGGGACGGTCAAGAGTTGGGCAAAAAAATCAAGGTATTT.

This clone appeared many times. The protein that TCRdb holds for this DNA derives from a much larger clone and differs from the translated DNA at residue 4, which likely indicates a read error; the protein shown here is translated from the DNA. The chain employs TRGV9 and TRGJ1 or TRGJ2. CDR3 length: 14 residues. Germline lookup yields CDR1 GITISATS and CDR2 ISYDGTV (reference sequence). The CDR3 reads CALREVQAYYKKLF. In DNA form, the CDR3 reads TGTGCCTTGCGGGAGGTGCAGGCTTATTATAAGAAACTCTTT.

Note on this clone: Since a far larger clone is one base different, this is likely a read error. The sample carries other DNA sequences with the same CDR3. The rearrangement uses TRGV5 and TRGJ1 or TRGJ2. The J gene is not listed in TCRdb, so it was assigned here from a DNA match to germline. This CDR3 contains 18 residues. Germline-derived CDR1 and CDR2 are VINAFY and YDVSNSKD. V shed 3 bases and J 1 base; nucleotides not matched to a gene: 18. The CDR3 sequence: CATWDGVFSLGNYYKKLF. DNA of the CDR3: TGTGCCACCTGGGACGGGGTGTTCTCTCTTGGAAATTATTATAAGAAACTCTTT.

Concerning this clone: TCRdb records a much larger clone's protein for this DNA, with a difference at residue 8 that likely arises from a read error; the protein given is the translation of the DNA. The rearrangement joins TRGV9 to TRGJP. The J gene, absent from TCRdb, was called here by matching the DNA to germline. This CDR3 spans 18 amino acids. The V and J ends lost 0 bases and 7 bases, in that order; junction bases with no gene match: 9. Germline V gene sequence: CDR1 GITISATS, CDR2 ISYDGTV (reference sequence). The CDR3 bases are TGTGCCTTGTGGGAGGTGCTCAAGGTCGAGTTGGGCAAAAAAATCAAGGTATTT. Amino acids: CALWEVLKVELGKKIKVF.

In the case of this clone: TCRdb has a much larger clone's protein, which differs at residue 13 from the translation of this DNA, likely because of a read error; what is shown is the protein translated from the DNA. The V gene was identified as TRGV5, while no J gene was called. CDR3 length equals 15 residues. The germline V gene encodes CDR1 VINAFY and CDR2 YDVSNSKD. The CDR3 here is CATWDRDTTGWFEIF. The CDR3 region has the DNA TGTGCCACCTGGGACAGAGATACCACTGGTTGGTTCGAGATATTT.

This clone was seen a few times. This DNA translates differently at residue 15 from the TCRdb protein, which is that of a much larger clone; a read error is likely, and the protein shown is the DNA's own translation. J gene calling gave no result, while the V gene is TRGV9. The CDR3 covers 17 residues. Germline values: CDR1 GITISATS, CDR2 ISYDGTV (reference sequence). The CDR3 DNA reads as TGTGCCTTGTGGGAGAGGAAGCAAGAGTTGGGCAAAAAAATCAGGGTATTT. Amino acid sequence: CALWERKQELGKKIRVF.

Notes on this clone: This likely stems from a read error, as it lies one base from a far larger clone. The same CDR3 can be traced to other DNA sequences in this sample. This chain links TRGV9 with TRGJ1 or TRGJ2. TCRdb gives no J gene; it was assigned here by matching the DNA to germline. The V and J ends lost 0 bases and 7 bases, in that order; junction bases with no gene match: 6. From germline, CDR1 is GITISATS and CDR2 ISYDGTV (reference sequence). The CDR3 loop spans 13 amino acids. CDR3 protein: CALWEVKGYKKLF. Here the CDR3 DNA reads TGTGCCTTGTGGGAGGTGAAAGGCTATAAGAAACTCTTT.

This clone occurred once. This chain joins TRGV9 and TRGJP1. Germline matching of the DNA provided the J gene here, since TCRdb leaves it blank. Germline values: CDR1 GITISATS, CDR2 ISYDGTV (reference sequence). The CDR3 loop spans 16 amino acids. V lost 2 bases to trimming and J lost 3 bases; unmatched junction nucleotides: 9. The CDR3 sequence: CALWEGKSATGWFKIF. In DNA, the CDR3 is TGTGCCTTGTGGGAGGGAAAATCCGCCACTGGTTGGTTCAAGATATTT.

This clone has a count of ten or more. TCRdb shows a much larger clone's protein in place of this DNA's translation, and the two differ at residue 4, likely through a read error; the protein shown is translated from the DNA. The chain employs TRGV9 and TRGJ1 or TRGJ2. No J gene was available from TCRdb, and it was assigned here by a germline match of the DNA. This CDR3 has 13 residues. The germline gives CDR1 GITISATS, CDR2 ISYDGTV (reference sequence). The CDR3 reads CALREARYYKKLF. In DNA, the CDR3 is TGTGCCTTGCGGGAGGCTCGTTATTATAAGAAACTCTTT.

Worth noting for this clone: A read error likely explains why the TCRdb protein, taken from a much larger clone, differs from this DNA's translation at residue 5; the protein shown is translated from the DNA. The chain couples TRGV9 to TRGJ1 or TRGJ2. The J gene, absent from TCRdb, was called here by matching the DNA to germline. The V segment lost 5 bases and the J segment 0 bases; nucleotides outside the gene matches: 7. From germline, CDR1 is GITISATS and CDR2 ISYDGTV (reference sequence). CDR3 length: 14 amino acids. In nucleotides, the CDR3 is TGTGCCTTGTGGGGGCTTTTGAATTATTATAAGAAACTCTTT. Translation gives CALWGLLNYYKKLF.